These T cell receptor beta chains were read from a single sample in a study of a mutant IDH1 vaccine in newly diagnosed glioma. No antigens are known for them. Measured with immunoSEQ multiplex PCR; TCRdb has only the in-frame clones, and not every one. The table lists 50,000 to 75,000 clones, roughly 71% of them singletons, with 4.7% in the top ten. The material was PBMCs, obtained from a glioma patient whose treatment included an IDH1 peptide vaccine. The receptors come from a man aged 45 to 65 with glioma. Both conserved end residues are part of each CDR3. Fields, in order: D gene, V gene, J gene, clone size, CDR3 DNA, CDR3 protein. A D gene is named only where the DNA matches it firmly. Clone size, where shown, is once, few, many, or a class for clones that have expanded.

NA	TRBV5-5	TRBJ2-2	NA	TGTGCCAGCAGAATAACAGAGAACACCGGGGAGCTGTTTTTT	CASRITENTGELFF
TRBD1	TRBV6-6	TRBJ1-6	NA	TGTGCCAGCACCCCACCCGGGACAGGAAATTCACCCCTCCACTTT	CASTPPGTGNSPLHF
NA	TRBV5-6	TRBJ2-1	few	TGTGCCAGCAGCTTGGTCCCCAGCGGGTATAACAATGAGCAGTTCTTC	CASSLVPSGYNNEQFF
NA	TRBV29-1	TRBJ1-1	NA	TGCAGCGTTGATGGATCCTCAGGGGCTTTCTTT	CSVDGSSGAFF
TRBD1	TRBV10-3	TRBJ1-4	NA	TGTGCCACCCTGGACAGGGCTCGAGGGGAAAAACTGTTTTTT	CATLDRARGEKLFF
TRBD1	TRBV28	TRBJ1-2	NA	TGTGCCAGCAGCCAAACAGGGGGAGGCGGCTACACCTTC	CASSQTGGGGYTF
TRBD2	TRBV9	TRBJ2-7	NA	TGTGCCAGCAGCGTAGTTAGCGGGGGGGGAGAGCAGTACTTC	CASSVVSGGGEQYF
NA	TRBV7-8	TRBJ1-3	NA	TGTGCCAGCAGCCCCGTGGCAGCCGGGTCCCCCCGCGGAAACACCATATATTTT	CASSPVAAGSPRGNTIYF
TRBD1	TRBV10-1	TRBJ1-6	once	TGCGCCAGCAGATCGACAGGGAACTCACCCCTCCACTTT	CASRSTGNSPLHF
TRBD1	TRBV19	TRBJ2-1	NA	TGTGCCAGTAGTATCCTCAGGGGGCCCAACAATGAGCAGTTCTTC	CASSILRGPNNEQFF
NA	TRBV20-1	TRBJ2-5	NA	TGCAGTGCCTTCAGAAAGGAGACCCAGTACTTC	CSAFRKETQYF
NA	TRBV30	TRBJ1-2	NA	TGTGCTGTTACAGGGCGGAGAGACTATGGCTACACCTTC	CAVTGRRDYGYTF
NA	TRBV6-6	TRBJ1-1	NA	TGTGCCAGCAGTTACGGGGCACGGACTGAAGCTTTCTTT	CASSYGARTEAFF
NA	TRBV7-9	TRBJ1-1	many	TGTGCCAGCAGCTTAGACATGAACACTGAAGCTTTCTTT	CASSLDMNTEAFF
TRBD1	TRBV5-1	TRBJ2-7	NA	TGCGCCAGCAGCTTGAGGTGGGGACAGGGTAATCCCCAGGACTACGAGCAGTACTTC	CASSLRWGQGNPQDYEQYF
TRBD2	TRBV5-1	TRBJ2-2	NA	TGCGCCAGCAGCGAAACCCGGGGGGGGCGGAACACCGGGGAGCTGTTTTTT	CASSETRGGRNTGELFF
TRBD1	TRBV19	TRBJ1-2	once	TGTGCCAGCCGAGGGACAGGGCCTAACTATGGCTACACCTTC	CASRGTGPNYGYTF
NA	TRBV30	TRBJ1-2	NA	TGTGCCTGGATGGGAGGGAACTATGGCTACACCTTC	CAWMGGNYGYTF
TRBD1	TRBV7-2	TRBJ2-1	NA	TGTGCCAGCAGCAAGCCTCAGGGGGCAGGGGAGCAGTTCTTC	CASSKPQGAGEQFF
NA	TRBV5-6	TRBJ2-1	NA	TGTGCCAGCAGCTCTGGACTCTACAATGAGCAGTTCTTC	CASSSGLYNEQFF
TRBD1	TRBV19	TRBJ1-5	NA	TGTGCCAGTAGTTGGGGGGACAGGAGCAATCAGCCCCAGCATTTT	CASSWGDRSNQPQHF
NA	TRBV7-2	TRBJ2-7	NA	TGTGCCAGCAGCTTTACCGGCAGGGTGGGCGAGCAGTACTTC	CASSFTGRVGEQYF
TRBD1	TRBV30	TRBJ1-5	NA	TGTGCCTGGGACAGGGACAATCAGCCCCAGCATTTT	CAWDRDNQPQHF
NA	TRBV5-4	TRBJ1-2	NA	TGTGCCAGCAGCCCGGACAAGAACTATGGCTACACCTTC	CASSPDKNYGYTF
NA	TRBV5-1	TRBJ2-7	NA	TGCGCCAGCAGCTTGGCCGGCTCCCAGGGGTACGAGCAGTACTTC	CASSLAGSQGYEQYF
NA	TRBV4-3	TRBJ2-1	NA	TGCGCCAGCAGCCCCCCCACAGGGCGAAATGAGCAGTTCTTC	CASSPPTGRNEQFF
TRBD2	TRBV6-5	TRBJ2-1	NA	TGTGCCAGCTCCGGGCTAGCGGGGAAAGGTGAGCAGTTCTTC	CASSGLAGKGEQFF
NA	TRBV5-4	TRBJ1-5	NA	TGTGCCAGCAGCTTGGGGGCGGGGGGCAATCAGCCCCAGCATTTT	CASSLGAGGNQPQHF
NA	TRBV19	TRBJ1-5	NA	TGTGCCAGCGACATCGATAGCAATCAGCCCCAGCATTTT	CASDIDSNQPQHF
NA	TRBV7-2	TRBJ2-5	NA	TGTGCCAGCAGCTTAGCGGAAGTACCCCAAGAGACCCAGTACTTC	CASSLAEVPQETQYF
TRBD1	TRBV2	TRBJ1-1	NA	TGTGCCAGCAACATCCAGGGGGCTAGCACTGAAGCTTTCTTT	CASNIQGASTEAFF
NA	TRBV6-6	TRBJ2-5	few	TGTGCCAGCAGTAGGACCACTCAAGAGACCCAGTACTTC	CASSRTTQETQYF
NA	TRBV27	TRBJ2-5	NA	TGTGCCAGCAGTACGGATGGGGAGCAAGAGACCCAGTACTTC	CASSTDGEQETQYF
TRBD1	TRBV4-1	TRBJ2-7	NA	TGCGCCAGCAGCCAAGATCCGGGACAGGGGTCCTACGAGCAGTACTTC	CASSQDPGQGSYEQYF
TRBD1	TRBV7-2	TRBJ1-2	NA	TGTGCCAGCAGCTCGACAGGGTTGGGCTATGGCTACACCTTC	CASSSTGLGYGYTF
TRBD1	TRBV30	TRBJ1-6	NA	TGTGCCTGGAGTGTACGCGGGACAGTTAATTCACCCCTCCACTTT	CAWSVRGTVNSPLHF
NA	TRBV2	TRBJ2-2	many	TGTGCCAGCAGTGATAACAGGGTAGGAACCGGGGAGCTGTTTTTT	CASSDNRVGTGELFF
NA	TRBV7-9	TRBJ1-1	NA	TGTGCCTCAGGGAGGGGCATGAACACTGAAGCTTTCTTT	CASGRGMNTEAFF
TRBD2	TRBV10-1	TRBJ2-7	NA	TGCGCCAGCAGTGAGTCCCGGGGGGGGACCTACGAGCAGTACTTC	CASSESRGGTYEQYF
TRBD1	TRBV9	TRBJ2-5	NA	TGTGCCAGCAGCCCCCGGACAGGGGGCGTAGAGACCCAGTACTTC	CASSPRTGGVETQYF
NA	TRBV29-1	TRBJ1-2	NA	TGCAGCGTTGAGTATAGGGGAGGCTACACCTTC	CSVEYRGGYTF
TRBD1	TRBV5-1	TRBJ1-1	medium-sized	TGCGCCAGCAGCCTGACAGGGAGTAACACTGAAGCTTTCTTT	CASSLTGSNTEAFF
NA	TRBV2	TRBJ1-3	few	TGTGCCAGCAGTGAAAGTTGGGCGCCTTCTGGAAACACCATATATTTT	CASSESWAPSGNTIYF
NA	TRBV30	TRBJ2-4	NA	TGTGCCTGGAGTAAGGTGGAGAACATTCAGTACTTC	CAWSKVENIQYF
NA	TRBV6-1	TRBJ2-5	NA	TGTGCCGGTTGGGAGGGGGGGGAAGAGACCCAGTACTTC	CAGWEGGEETQYF
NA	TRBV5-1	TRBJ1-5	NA	TGCGCCAGCAGCTTGGGTGGAGGTCGGGGCGAGCCCCAGCATTTT	CASSLGGGRGEPQHF
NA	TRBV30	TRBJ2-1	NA	TGTGCCTGGAGTCCCCGAAGCACGCTGCTCTTC	CAWSPRSTLLF